This T cell receptor (beta chain) was documented in a study of T cells in Graves' hyperthyroidism and ophthalmopathy. Study at large: It was at initial diagnosis, before any treatment, that peripheral blood was collected.

Clinical Activity Scores of at least 3, NOSPECS grades of at least 4 and durations under 3 months characterized ophthalmopathy patients. Uncontrolled infections, other autoimmune diseases, pregnancy or lactation led to exclusion of patients. What was amplified from RNA transcripts were TCR beta CDR3 regions. In the first-round RT-PCR of the TCR CDR3, the HTBI primer set was used. TCRdb reprocessed the multiplex PCR reads via MiXCR and lists one record per CDR3 protein. The table lists 490,000 or so distinct CDR3 sequences, 20% to 25% of them singletons. This clonotype was seen ten or more times. Sequenced sample: blood. The receptor was isolated from a woman aged 70-85 years with Graves' ophthalmopathy.

The CDR3 DNA sequence: TGTGCCAGCAGTTACAACCGGTACCCTTCGGACAATGAGCAGTTCTTC. Translating it yields CASSYNRYPSDNEQFF. The chain joins TRBV6-2 or TRBV6-3 to TRBJ2-1; no firm D call. V was cut by 2 bases and J by 5 bases, with 16 bases left in between. Germline V gives CDR1 MNHEY, CDR2 SVGEGT. The CDR3 has 16 residues.